The following is a TCR beta chain sequence with its context. Sequencing was performed with immunoSEQ multiplex PCR; in TCRdb, only in-frame clones are kept and a portion is missing. The sample has 250,000 to 300,000 clones, around nine tenths seen once; the top ten hold 11%. The CDR3 extends over 14 amino acids. With 5 bases clipped from V and 3 bases from J, the junction kept 6 bases outside the gene matches. Germline CDR1 is SGHAT and CDR2 is FQDESV (reference sequence). This sample is part of a study of blood T cell repertoires in COVID-19. The source is a woman aged 30 to 39 with COVID-19, enrolled during active disease. The specimen was peripheral blood. This chain joins TRBV11-1 and TRBJ2-7, with 8 bases matching TRBD1. The CDR3 DNA reads as TGTGCCAGCAGCCGACAGGGGTCAGTCTACGAGCAGTACTTC. Residues: CASSRQGSVYEQYF.